The present entry profiles one TCR beta chain with its context. Its antigen is not yet known. A read error may explain this, as a much larger clone is one base away. The germline V gene specifies SQVTM as CDR1 and ANQGSEA as CDR2. Counted from cysteine to phenylalanine, this CDR3 has 14 amino acids. The entry retains the CDR3 DNA only, 42 bases that are in frame from base 1. The library was prepared using 5' RACE. The sequencer listed for this sample is Illumina HiSeq 2500. A second PCR of about 7 to 12 cycles was performed with a sample-barcoded 5' primer and a J-beta primer mix. A unique molecular identifier was introduced onto each TCR beta cDNA molecule by a template-switch 5' adaptor carrying 12 random nucleotides. At least 3 million CDR3-containing paired-end reads were obtained from each sample. First-strand cDNA synthesis was performed from all RNA using the Mint cDNA synthesis kit, with priming by a TRBC-specific oligonucleotide. After uracil-DNA glycosylase treatment, a first 18-cycle PCR used universal primers M1SS and BC2_uni_R on all cDNA. Concerning the study's data processing: Each sample was normalized by randomly selecting 1 million high-quality reads, each carrying a distinct molecular identifier. Reads sharing molecular identifiers were discarded rather than binned into consensus sequences. MiTCR, with a Q25 quality threshold and the strictest error-elimination algorithm, was used for CDR3 identification, clonotype clustering and error correction. A nonparametric unseen species model using Euler transformation provided a lower-bound estimate of total TCR beta diversity. TCRdb reworked the public reads: Q25 trimming with fastp, MiXCR clone assembly, productive beta chains retained. Every distinct CDR3 protein forms one entry, paired with its most common genes and DNA. None of the V and J calls come from the authors' own analysis; TCRdb made them. The table for this sample lists 800,000 or so distinct CDR3 sequences; 35% to 60% of them were counted only once. Around a sixth of the sample is in the top ten clones.

This record belongs to a study of blood T cells in healthy people across ages (dated by TCRdb to between 2014 and 2016). In the study overall: Template switching captured roughly one uniquely barcoded TCR beta cDNA molecule per two T cells in model experiments. Using deep sequencing normalized with unique cDNA molecular identifiers, the study measured how TCR beta repertoire diversity changes with age. Four age groups were formed from the donors: young (average 16 years), middle-aged (around 37), aged (more than 55) and long-lived (82). To avoid experimental bias, donors of different ages were spread randomly across the sequencing lanes. Two additional independent replicas of 1 million unique cDNA reads from the same blood draw were analyzed for two donors (one aged 18 to 30 and one aged 80 or older). Overall study results and their limits: Because donor CMV infection status was unknown, age-related changes in expanded clonotypes were potentially confounded. Compared with the aged group, more naive CD4+ T cells, fewer expanded clones and increased TCR diversity were shown by the long-lived group, suggesting age selection. As age increased, observed TCR beta diversity per million T cells dropped in a roughly linear way, and a significant reduction was already evident by age about 36. Estimates of total diversity based on one million sequenced T cells were considered lower bounds and underestimates. There was a strong correlation between observed TCR beta diversity and the percentage of naive T cells measured by flow cytometry. Because profiling used bulk unsorted PBMCs, naive and antigen-experienced compartments could not be compared conclusively.

The roughly 37 donors, aged about 6 to 95 years, were systemically healthy Caucasian individuals from Russia. Around 10 milliliters of peripheral blood were drawn from each donor into EDTA-treated Vacutainer tubes. Ficoll-Paque density-gradient centrifugation was used to isolate PBMCs, with at least 7 million per sample. Total RNA was extracted from PBMCs with Trizol reagent, with at least 5.5 micrograms obtained per sample. Naive CD45RAhigh/CD27high T cell percentages were measured by flow cytometry on a PBMC aliquot from every donor. The chain is made from TRBV29-1 and TRBJ2-7; the best D guess is TRBD2, with 6 bases matching. The source is an elderly man in good health. The sequencing input was blood. The sequence in DNA is TGCAGCATTGAAGCTGGAGGGTTACCATACGAGCAGTACTTC. Translated, this gives CSIEAGGLPYEQYF.